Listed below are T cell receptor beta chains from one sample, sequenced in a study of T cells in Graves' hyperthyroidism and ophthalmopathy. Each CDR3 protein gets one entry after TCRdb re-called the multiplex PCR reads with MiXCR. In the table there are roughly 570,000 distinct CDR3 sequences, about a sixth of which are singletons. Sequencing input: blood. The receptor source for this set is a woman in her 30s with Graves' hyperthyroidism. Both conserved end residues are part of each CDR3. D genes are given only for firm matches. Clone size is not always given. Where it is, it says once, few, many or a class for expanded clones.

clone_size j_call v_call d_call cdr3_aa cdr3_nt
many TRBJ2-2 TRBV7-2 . CASSLVLPVTGELFF TGTGCCAGCAGCTTAGTACTCCCTGTAACCGGGGAGCTGTTTTTT
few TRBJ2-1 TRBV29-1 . CSVEEGGQQGFF TGCAGCGTTGAAGAAGGCGGGCAACAGGGGTTCTTC
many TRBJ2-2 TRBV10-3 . CAISGGVPNTGELFF TGTGCCATCAGTGGGGGAGTCCCGAACACCGGGGAGCTGTTTTTT
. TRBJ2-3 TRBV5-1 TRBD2 CASSSSLAGGVGTDTQYF TGCGCCAGCAGCTCGTCACTAGCGGGAGGGGTTGGAACAGATACGCAGTATTTT
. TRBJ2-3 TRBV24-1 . CATGEGGLATDTQYF TGTGCCACCGGTGAAGGGGGACTTGCCACAGATACGCAGTATTTT
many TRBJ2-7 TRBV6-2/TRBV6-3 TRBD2 CASSYATGTSATYEQYF TGTGCCAGCAGTTACGCTACCGGGACTAGCGCAACCTACGAGCAGTACTTC
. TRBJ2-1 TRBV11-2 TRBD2 CASSIGAVAGGANEQFF TGTGCCAGCAGCATAGGGGCTGTGGCGGGAGGGGCCAATGAGCAGTTCTTC
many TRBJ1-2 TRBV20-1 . CSTGQGIGYGYTF TGCAGTACCGGGCAGGGCATAGGATATGGCTACACCTTC
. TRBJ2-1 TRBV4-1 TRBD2 CASSQGAGVVNEQFF TGCGCCAGCAGCCAAGGAGCGGGAGTGGTCAATGAGCAGTTCTTC
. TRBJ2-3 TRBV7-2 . CASTFGLGIWDTQYF TGTGCCAGCACTTTCGGCCTCGGGATTTGGGATACGCAGTATTTT
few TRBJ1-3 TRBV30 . CAWMVFSGNTIYF TGTGCCTGGATGGTCTTCTCTGGAAACACCATATATTTT
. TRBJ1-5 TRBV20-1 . CSATGRVNQPQHF TGCAGTGCTACCGGGAGAGTTAATCAGCCCCAGCATTTT
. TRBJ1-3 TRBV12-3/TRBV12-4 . CASSPGRYSGNTIYF TGTGCCAGCAGCCCTGGACGGTACTCTGGAAACACCATATATTTT
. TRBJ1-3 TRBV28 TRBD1 CASSSTGIGGNTIYF TGTGCCAGCAGTTCGACAGGGATAGGAGGAAACACCATATATTTT
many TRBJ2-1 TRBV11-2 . CASSFGIEQFF TGTGCCAGCAGCTTTGGAATTGAGCAGTTCTTC
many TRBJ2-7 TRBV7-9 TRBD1 CASSLTGQGYEQYF TGTGCCAGCAGCTTAACGGGACAGGGTTACGAGCAGTACTTC
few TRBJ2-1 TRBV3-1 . CASSQEGRGHNEQFF TGTGCCAGCAGTCAAGAAGGTCGGGGCCACAATGAGCAGTTCTTC
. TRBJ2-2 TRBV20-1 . CSARGLTNTGELFF TGCAGTGCTCGTGGACTTACGAACACCGGGGAGCTGTTTTTT
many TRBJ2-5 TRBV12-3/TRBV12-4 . CASSFGRQETQYF TGTGCCAGCAGTTTCGGGAGACAAGAGACCCAGTACTTC
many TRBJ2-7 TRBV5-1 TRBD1 CASSLEGQAAGEQYF TGCGCCAGCAGCTTGGAGGGACAGGCAGCTGGGGAACAGTACTTC
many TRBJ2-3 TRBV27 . CASSPRVDLLTDTQYF TGTGCCAGCTCCCCCCGGGTGGATTTGCTCACAGATACGCAGTATTTT
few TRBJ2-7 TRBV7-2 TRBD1 CASSLRDRYTYEQYF TGTGCCAGCAGCTTAAGGGACAGATATACCTACGAGCAGTACTTC
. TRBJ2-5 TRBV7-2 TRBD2 CASSFGTSGREETQYF TGTGCCAGCAGCTTCGGGACTAGCGGGAGGGAAGAGACCCAGTACTTC
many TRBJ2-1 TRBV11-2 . CASSPSEEQFF TGTGCCAGCAGCCCTAGTGAAGAGCAGTTCTTC
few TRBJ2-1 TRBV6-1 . CASTRDATRHEQFF TGTGCCAGCACTCGGGACGCCACGAGGCATGAGCAGTTCTTC
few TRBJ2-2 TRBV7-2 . CASSLAHNTGELFF TGTGCCAGCAGCTTAGCACACAACACCGGGGAGCTGTTTTTT
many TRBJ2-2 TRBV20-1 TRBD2 CSASGRAIGELFF TGCAGTGCTAGCGGGAGGGCCATCGGGGAGCTGTTTTTT
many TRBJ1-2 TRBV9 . CASSVAAGPNYGYTF TGTGCCAGCAGCGTAGCGGCAGGGCCTAACTATGGCTACACCTTC
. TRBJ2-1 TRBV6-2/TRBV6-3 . CASSYIGRGTYNEQFF TGTGCCAGCAGTTACATAGGTCGGGGGACGTACAATGAGCAGTTCTTC